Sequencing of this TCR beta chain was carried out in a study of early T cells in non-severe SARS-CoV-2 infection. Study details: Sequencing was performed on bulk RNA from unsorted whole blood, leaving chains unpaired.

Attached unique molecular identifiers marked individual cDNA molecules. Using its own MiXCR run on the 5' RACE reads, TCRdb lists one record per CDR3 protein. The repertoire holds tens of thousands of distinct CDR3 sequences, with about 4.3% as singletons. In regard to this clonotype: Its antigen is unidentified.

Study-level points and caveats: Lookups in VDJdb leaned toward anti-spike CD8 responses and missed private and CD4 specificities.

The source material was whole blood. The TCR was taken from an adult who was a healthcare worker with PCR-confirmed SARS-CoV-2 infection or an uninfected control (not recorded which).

The CDR3 protein is CASSRGNNKETQYF. DNA for the CDR3: TGTGCCAGCTCACGGGGTAACAACAAAGAGACCCAGTACTTC. The chain joins TRBV18 to TRBJ2-5, with unresolved D. Germline lookup yields CDR1 KGHSH and CDR2 LQKENI. The CDR3 is 14 amino acids. The V and J ends lost 4 bases and 3 bases respectively, with 12 bases between them. Full variable domain (rest looked up from reference TRBV18 and TRBJ2-5): NAGVMQNPRHLVRRRGQEARLRCSPMKGHSHVYWYRQLPEEGLKFMVYLQKENIIDESGMPKERFSAEFPKEGPSILRIQQVVRGDSAAYFCASSRGNNKETQYFGPGTRLLVL.